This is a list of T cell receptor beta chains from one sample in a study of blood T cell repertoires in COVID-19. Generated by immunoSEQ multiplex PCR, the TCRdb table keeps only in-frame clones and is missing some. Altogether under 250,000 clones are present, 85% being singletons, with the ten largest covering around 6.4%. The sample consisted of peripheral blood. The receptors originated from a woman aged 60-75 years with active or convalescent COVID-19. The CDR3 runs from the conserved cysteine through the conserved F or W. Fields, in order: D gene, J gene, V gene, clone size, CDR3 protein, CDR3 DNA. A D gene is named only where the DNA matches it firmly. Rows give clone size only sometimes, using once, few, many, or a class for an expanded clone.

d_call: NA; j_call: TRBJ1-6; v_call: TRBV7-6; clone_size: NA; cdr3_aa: CASSLGSIPDSPLHF; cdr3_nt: TGTGCCAGCAGCTTAGGGAGTATTCCTGATTCACCCCTCCACTTT
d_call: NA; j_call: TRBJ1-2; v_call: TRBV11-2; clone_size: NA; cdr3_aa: CASSPKTGFSYGYTF; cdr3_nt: TGTGCCAGCAGCCCCAAAACAGGGTTTAGCTATGGCTACACCTTC
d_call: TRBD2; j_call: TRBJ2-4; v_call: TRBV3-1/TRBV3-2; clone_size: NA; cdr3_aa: CASSLGGLAAKNIQYF; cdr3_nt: TGTGCCAGCAGCCTGGGAGGGCTAGCGGCCAAAAACATTCAGTACTTC
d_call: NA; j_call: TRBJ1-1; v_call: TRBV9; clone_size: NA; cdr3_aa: CASTLGQINTEAFF; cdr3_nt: TGTGCCAGCACCCTCGGACAGATTAACACTGAAGCTTTCTTT
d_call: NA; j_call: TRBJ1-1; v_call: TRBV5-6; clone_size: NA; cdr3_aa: CASSPLQGGVWVDTEAFF; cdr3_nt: TGTGCCAGCAGCCCATTGCAGGGAGGGGTGTGGGTTGACACTGAAGCTTTCTTT
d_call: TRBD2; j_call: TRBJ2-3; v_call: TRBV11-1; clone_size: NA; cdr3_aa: CASRSSGGADTQYF; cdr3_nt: TGTGCCAGCCGGTCTAGCGGGGGGGCAGATACGCAGTATTTT
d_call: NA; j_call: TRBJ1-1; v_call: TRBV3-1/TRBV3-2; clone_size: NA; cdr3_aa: CASSQELADTEAFF; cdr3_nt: TGTGCCAGCAGCCAAGAATTGGCCGACACTGAAGCTTTCTTT
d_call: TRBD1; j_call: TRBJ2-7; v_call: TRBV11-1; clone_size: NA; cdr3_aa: CASSPTTGGSSYEQYF; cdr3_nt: TGTGCCAGCAGTCCAACGACAGGGGGGTCCTCCTACGAGCAGTACTTC
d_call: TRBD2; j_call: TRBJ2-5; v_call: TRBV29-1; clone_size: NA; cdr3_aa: CSARTSGVGETQYF; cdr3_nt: TGCAGCGCCAGGACTAGCGGGGTAGGGGAGACCCAGTACTTC
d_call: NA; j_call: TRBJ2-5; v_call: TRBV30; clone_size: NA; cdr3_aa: CAWSGSVEGAQYF; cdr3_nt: TGTGCCTGGAGTGGGTCGGTTGAAGGGGCCCAGTACTTC
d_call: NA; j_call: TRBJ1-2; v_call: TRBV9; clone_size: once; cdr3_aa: CASSSHSYGYTF; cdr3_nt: TGTGCCAGCAGCTCCCACAGCTATGGCTACACCTTC
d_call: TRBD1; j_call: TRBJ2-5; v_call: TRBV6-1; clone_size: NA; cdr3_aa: CASSEASGQGAETQYF; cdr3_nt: TGTGCCAGCAGTGAAGCTTCGGGACAGGGTGCCGAGACCCAGTACTTC
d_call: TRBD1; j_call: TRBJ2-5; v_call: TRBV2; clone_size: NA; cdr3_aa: CASSLQGMQETQYF; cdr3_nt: TGTGCCAGCAGTCTACAGGGGATGCAAGAGACCCAGTACTTC
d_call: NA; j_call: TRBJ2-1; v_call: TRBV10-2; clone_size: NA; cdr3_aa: CASSRSPSAEQFF; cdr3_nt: TGCGCCAGCAGTCGCTCACCTAGCGCCGAGCAGTTCTTC
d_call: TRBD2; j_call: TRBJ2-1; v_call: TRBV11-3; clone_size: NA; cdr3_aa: CASSVLAGSYNEQFF; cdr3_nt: TGTGCCAGCAGCGTCCTAGCGGGGTCCTACAATGAGCAGTTCTTC
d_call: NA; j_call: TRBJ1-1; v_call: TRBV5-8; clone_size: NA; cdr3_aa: CASSLQGGTEAFF; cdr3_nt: TGTGCCAGCAGCTTGCAGGGAGGGACTGAAGCTTTCTTT